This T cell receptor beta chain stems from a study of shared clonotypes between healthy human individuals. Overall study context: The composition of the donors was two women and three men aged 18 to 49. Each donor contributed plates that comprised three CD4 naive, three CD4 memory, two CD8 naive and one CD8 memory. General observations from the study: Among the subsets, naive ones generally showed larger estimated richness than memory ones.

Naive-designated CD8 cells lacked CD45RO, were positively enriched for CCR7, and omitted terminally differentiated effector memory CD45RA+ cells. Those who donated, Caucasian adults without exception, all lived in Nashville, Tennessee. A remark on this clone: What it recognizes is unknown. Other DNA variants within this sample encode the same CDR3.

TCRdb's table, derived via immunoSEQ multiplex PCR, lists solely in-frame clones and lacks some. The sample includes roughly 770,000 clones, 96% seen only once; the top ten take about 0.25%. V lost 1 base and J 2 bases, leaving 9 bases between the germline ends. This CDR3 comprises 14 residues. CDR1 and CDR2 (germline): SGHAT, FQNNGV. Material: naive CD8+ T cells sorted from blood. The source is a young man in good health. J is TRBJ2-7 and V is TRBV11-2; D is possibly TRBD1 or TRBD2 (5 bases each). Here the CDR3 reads CASSLAGTTYEQYF. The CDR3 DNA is TGTGCCAGCAGCTTAGCGGGGACCACCTACGAGCAGTACTTC.